One and the same sample provided the 19 T cell receptor beta chains below, sequenced in a study of Graves' ophthalmopathy and Graves' hyperthyroidism. From RNA, the CDR3 regions of TCR beta chains were amplified and sequenced. First-round RT-PCR used HTBI primers; second-round multiplex PCR followed. TCRdb passed the multiplex PCR reads through MiXCR, listing each CDR3 protein once. This sample carries 350,000 to 450,000 distinct CDR3 sequences, around 18% of them seen once, and the ten largest clones take roughly 1.5%. The sample consisted of peripheral blood. The receptors shown here come from a woman in her late teens or twenties with Graves' ophthalmopathy.

This clonotype occurred once. J is TRBJ1-5 and V is TRBV12-3 or TRBV12-4; D perhaps matches TRBD1 (5 bases). CDR3 length equals 15 residues. The V and J ends lost 6 bases and 0 bases respectively, with 12 bases between them. The CDR3: CASSKTAYSNQPQHF. In nucleotides, the CDR3 is TGTGCCAGCAGCAAGACAGCGTATAGCAATCAGCCCCAGCATTTT.

This clonotype has a count of ten or more. J is TRBJ2-7 and V is TRBV28; 10 positions agree with TRBD1. Per the germline V gene, CDR1 is MDHEN and CDR2 is SYDVKM. V gave up 8 bases and J gave up 6 bases; unmatched junction bases: 4. The CDR3 runs to 12 residues. The CDR3 DNA sequence: TGTGCCAGCGACAGGGGGCAAAGCGAGCAGTACTTC. Translation: CASDRGQSEQYF.

This clonotype was seen many times. The rearrangement links TRBV30 to TRBJ2-7; D tentatively fits TRBD1 or TRBD2 (5 bases each). Germline V gene lookup returns CDR1 GTSNPN and CDR2 SVGIG (reference sequence). CDR3 length equals 15 residues. The germline V and J ends were trimmed by 0 bases and 1 base, with 13 bases remaining between them. In DNA, the CDR3 is TGTGCCTGGAGTGTACTATGGGGACGATCCTACGAGCAGTACTTC. It yields the protein CAWSVLWGRSYEQYF.

This clonotype was recorded at least ten times. The chain carries TRBV18 and TRBJ2-5; D uncertain. CDR3 length equals 12 residues. Germline V CDR1 and CDR2: KGHSH, LQKENI. V lost 3 bases to trimming and J lost 6 bases, with 8 bases between them. The CDR3: CASSPLRQTQYF. Written as DNA, the CDR3 is TGTGCCAGCTCACCCCTCCGACAGACCCAGTACTTC.

This clonotype was recorded many times. The V and J genes are TRBV6-2 or TRBV6-3 and TRBJ1-5, with D possibly TRBD1 on 5 matching bases. Germline V gives CDR1 MNHEY, CDR2 SVGEGT. Trimming pared 0 bases from V and 0 bases from J, leaving 18 bases between. The CDR3 runs 19 residues. The CDR3 coding sequence is TGTGCCAGCAGTTACTCAGTCGCCGGGGCCACTCATAGCAATCAGCCCCAGCATTTT. It yields the protein CASSYSVAGATHSNQPQHF.

Many counts were recorded for this clonotype. V is TRBV7-2 and J is TRBJ2-7; 7 bases are shared with TRBD1. CDR3 length: 13 amino acids. In germline, CDR1 is SGHTA, CDR2 FQGNSA. V was clipped by 6 bases and J by 2 bases; unmatched bases: 4. The CDR3 is CASRVDRAYEQYF. In DNA, the CDR3 is TGTGCCAGCAGGGTTGACAGGGCCTACGAGCAGTACTTC.

This clonotype was counted ten times or more. This chain uses TRBV6-1 with TRBJ2-5; 7 nucleotides agree with TRBD1. The CDR3 contains 14 residues. V shed 7 bases, J shed 5 bases, and the junction held 10 bases outside the gene matches. CDR1 is MNHNS, CDR2 SASEGT, per germline. For the CDR3, the DNA is TGTGCCAGCAATACAGGGGAAAATAGGGAGACCCAGTACTTC. Translation: CASNTGENRETQYF.

This clonotype was seen repeatedly, ten times or more. The chain links TRBV28 to TRBJ2-7; D gene unclear. The CDR3 totals 15 residues. CDR1 and CDR2 (germline): MDHEN, SYDVKM. V was shortened by 5 bases and J by 0 bases, with 14 bases between the two germline ends. CDR3 in DNA: TGTGCCAGCAGTCGCCAAGGGATTGGCTCCTACGAGCAGTACTTC. This gives the protein CASSRQGIGSYEQYF.

This clonotype was observed at least ten times. The rearrangement links TRBV6-1 to TRBJ1-1; D is perhaps TRBD1 (6 bases). The CDR3 contains 14 residues. Deletions cut 6 bases from V and 11 bases from J, with 22 bases between. Germline loops: CDR1 MNHNS, CDR2 SASEGT. The CDR3 loop reads CASSPFQGSQMAFF. The CDR3 coding sequence is TGTGCCAGCAGCCCGTTTCAGGGGTCTCAAATGGCTTTCTTT.

The chain has TRBV6-5 and TRBJ2-7; D is uncertain. The CDR3 sequence is 15 residues long. V shed 0 bases and J shed 5 bases, with 14 bases lying between them. Looked up from germline, CDR1 is MNHEY and CDR2 is SVGAGI. CDR3 nucleotide sequence: TGTGCCAGCAGTTACTCGTGGGCCCGACCCGACGAGCAGTACTTC. It translates to CASSYSWARPDEQYF.

This clonotype was observed a handful of times. This chain joins TRBV12-3 or TRBV12-4 and TRBJ1-2; D perhaps matches TRBD1 (5 bases). Deletions cut 3 bases from V and 8 bases from J, with 13 bases between. The CDR3 length is 13 residues. For the CDR3, the DNA is TGTGCCAGCAGTTTTTTCGGGGCCCGGGGCTACACCTTC. Translation: CASSFFGARGYTF.

The sample holds many counts of this clonotype. The rearrangement uses TRBV5-1 and TRBJ2-7, with 8 bases identical to TRBD2. The CDR3 is 15 residues long. V shed 3 bases, J shed 4 bases, and the junction held 9 bases outside the gene matches. CDR1 SGHRS and CDR2 YFSETQ come from the germline V gene. In DNA form, the CDR3 reads TGCGCCAGCAGCTCGGGGGGGGGTTTGATGTACGAGCAGTACTTC. This sequence encodes CASSSGGGLMYEQYF.

This clonotype was recorded many times. This chain joins TRBV5-1 and TRBJ2-3, with 7 bases identical to TRBD1. This CDR3 region has 15 residues. Germline V CDR1 and CDR2: SGHRS, YFSETQ. Unmatched junction bases numbered 4, after V lost 3 bases and J lost 0 bases. The CDR3 protein is CASSSGQPSTDTQYF. The CDR3 nucleotides are TGCGCCAGCAGCTCGGGACAGCCTAGCACAGATACGCAGTATTTT.

This clonotype has ten or more counts. The chain is built from TRBV6-5 and TRBJ1-1; 9 bases fit TRBD1. Trimming removed 4 bases from V and 0 bases from J; junction bases left unmatched: 9. The CDR3 extends over 17 amino acids. Germline V gene lookup returns CDR1 MNHEY and CDR2 SVGAGI. The CDR3 is CASSSNLRTGVNTEAFF. CDR3 coding DNA: TGTGCCAGCAGTTCGAACCTGAGGACAGGGGTGAACACTGAAGCTTTCTTT.

The gene calls are TRBV12-3 or TRBV12-4 and TRBJ2-7, with D tentatively TRBD2 (5 bases). The V end was cut by 3 bases, the J end by 0 bases, with 9 bases between. The CDR3 is 14 residues long. The CDR3 region is CASSFGERSYEQYF. The CDR3 DNA reads TGTGCCAGCAGTTTTGGGGAGCGCTCCTACGAGCAGTACTTC.

This clonotype was observed at least ten times. V and J are TRBV12-3 or TRBV12-4 and TRBJ1-3, with 10 nucleotides matching TRBD1. Trimming cost V 5 bases and J 0 bases; bases outside gene matches: 7. The CDR3 consists of 17 residues. CDR3 region: CASSPGQGDLSGNTIYF. CDR3 nucleotides: TGTGCCAGCAGTCCAGGACAGGGGGACCTCTCTGGAAACACCATATATTTT.

This clonotype occurred many times. The chain uses TRBV7-9 and TRBJ1-6; a weak D match, TRBD1 (6 bases). Germline CDR1 and CDR2: SEHNR and FQNEAQ (reference sequence). The CDR3 extends over 14 amino acids. Trimming stripped 5 bases from V and 7 bases from J, with 12 bases between. DNA for the CDR3: TGTGCCAGCAGCGCCGCCGGGGGCAATTCACCCCTCCACTTT. Amino acids: CASSAAGGNSPLHF.

This clonotype was counted at least ten times. V and J are TRBV5-1 and TRBJ2-7; D is undetermined. The CDR3 has 12 residues. Trimming stripped 4 bases from V and 5 bases from J, with 10 bases between. The V gene's germline CDR1 is SGHRS and CDR2 YFSETQ. The CDR3 nucleotides are TGCGCCAGCAGCCCCCAGGCGGACGAGCAGTACTTC. As protein: CASSPQADEQYF. Filled out from reference TRBV5-1 and TRBJ2-7, the complete variable domain reads KAGVTQTPRYLIKTRGQQVTLSCSPISGHRSVSWYQQTPGQGLQFLFEYFSETQRNKGNFPGRFSGRQFSNSRSEMNVSTLELGDSALYLCASSPQADEQYFGPGTRLTVT.

This clonotype was found many times. This chain links TRBV5-8 with TRBJ2-7; 7 bases agree with TRBD1. The length of the CDR3 is 16 residues. Germline V gene lookup returns CDR1 SGHTS and CDR2 YDEGEE. The ends lost 3 bases at V and 3 bases at J; junction bases unmatched: 12. The CDR3 DNA reads TGTGCCAGCAGCTCACCCTCAAGGGGGCTAGGCTACGAGCAGTACTTC. This gives the protein CASSSPSRGLGYEQYF.